This TCR beta chain was sequenced in a study of blood T cell repertoires in COVID-19. Study-wide context: The United States, Italy and Spain supplied acute and convalescent COVID-19 samples.

Recovered Cohort 3 donors showed two negative PCRs, clearance, or symptom resolution. V was shortened by 4 bases and J by 1 base, with 14 bases between the two germline ends. Germline loops: CDR1 SGHRS, CDR2 YFSETQ. The length of the CDR3 is 15 residues. Sequencing was performed with immunoSEQ multiplex PCR; in TCRdb, only in-frame clones are kept and a portion is missing. The sample records fewer than 400,000 clones, under 90% being singletons. The sequence derives from a man aged 60-69 years who had recovered from COVID-19. The rearrangement links TRBV5-1 to TRBJ1-1; a weak D match, TRBD1 (6 bases). The sequenced sample consisted of PBMCs or T cells enriched from blood (not recorded which). This chain's CDR3 is CASSHRAGQNTEAFF. As DNA, the CDR3 is TGCGCCAGCAGCCACAGGGCAGGGCAGAACACTGAAGCTTTCTTT.